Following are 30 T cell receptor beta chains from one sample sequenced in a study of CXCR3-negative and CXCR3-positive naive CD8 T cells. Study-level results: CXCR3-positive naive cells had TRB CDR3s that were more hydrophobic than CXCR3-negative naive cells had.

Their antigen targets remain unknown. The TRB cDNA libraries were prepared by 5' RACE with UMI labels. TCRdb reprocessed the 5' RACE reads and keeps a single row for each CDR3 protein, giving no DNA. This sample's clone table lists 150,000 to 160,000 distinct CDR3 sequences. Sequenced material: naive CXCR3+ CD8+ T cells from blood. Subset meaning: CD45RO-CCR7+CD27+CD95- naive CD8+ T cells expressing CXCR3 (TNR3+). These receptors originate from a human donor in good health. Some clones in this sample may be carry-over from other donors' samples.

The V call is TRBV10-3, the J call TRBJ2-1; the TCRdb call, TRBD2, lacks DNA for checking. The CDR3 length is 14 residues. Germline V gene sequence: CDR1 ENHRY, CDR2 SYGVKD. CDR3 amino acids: CASLAGVLSDEQFF.

CDR3 loop: CASSLGQHNEQFF. This chain uses TRBV7-3 with TRBJ2-1; absent DNA, TCRdb's TRBD1 call cannot be checked. The length of the CDR3 is 13 residues. Germline lookup yields CDR1 SGHTA and CDR2 FQGTGA.

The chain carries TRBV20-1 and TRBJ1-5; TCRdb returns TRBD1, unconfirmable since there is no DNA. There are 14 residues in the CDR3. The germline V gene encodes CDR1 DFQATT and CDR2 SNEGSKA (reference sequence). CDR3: CSVRTGVNFQPQHF.

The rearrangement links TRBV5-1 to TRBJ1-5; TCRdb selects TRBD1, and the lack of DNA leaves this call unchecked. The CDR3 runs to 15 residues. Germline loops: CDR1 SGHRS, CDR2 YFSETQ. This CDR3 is CASSLDGGVGQPQHF.

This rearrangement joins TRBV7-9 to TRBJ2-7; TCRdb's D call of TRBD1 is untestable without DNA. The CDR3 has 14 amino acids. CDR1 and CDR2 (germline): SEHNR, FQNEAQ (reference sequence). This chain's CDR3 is CASSWEDRGYEQYF.

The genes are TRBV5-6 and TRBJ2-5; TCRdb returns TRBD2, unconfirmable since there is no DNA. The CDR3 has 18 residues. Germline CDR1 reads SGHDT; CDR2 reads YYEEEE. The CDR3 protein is CASSPWGALLTRGETQYF.

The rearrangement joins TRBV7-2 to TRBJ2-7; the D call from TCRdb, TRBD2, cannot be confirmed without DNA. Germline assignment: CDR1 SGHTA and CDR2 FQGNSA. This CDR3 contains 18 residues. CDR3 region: CASSLLLRGGAPYYEQYF.

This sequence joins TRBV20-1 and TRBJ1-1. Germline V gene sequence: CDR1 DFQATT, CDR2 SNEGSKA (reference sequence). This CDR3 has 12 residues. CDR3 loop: CSARWLNTEAFF.

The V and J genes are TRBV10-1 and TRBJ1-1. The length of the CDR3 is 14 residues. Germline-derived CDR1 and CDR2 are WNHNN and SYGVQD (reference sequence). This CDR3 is CASSETETNTEAFF.

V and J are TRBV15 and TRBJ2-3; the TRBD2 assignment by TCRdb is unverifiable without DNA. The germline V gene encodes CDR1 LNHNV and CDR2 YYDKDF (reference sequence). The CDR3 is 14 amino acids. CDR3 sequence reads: CATSLAGVADTQYF.

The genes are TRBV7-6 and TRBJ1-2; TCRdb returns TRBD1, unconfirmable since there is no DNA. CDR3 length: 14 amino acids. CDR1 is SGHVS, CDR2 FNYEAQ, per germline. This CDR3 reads CASSLAQGAGGYTF.

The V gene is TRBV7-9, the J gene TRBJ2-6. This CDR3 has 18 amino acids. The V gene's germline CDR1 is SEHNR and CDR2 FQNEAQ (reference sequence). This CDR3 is CASSNPSYSLSGANVLTF.

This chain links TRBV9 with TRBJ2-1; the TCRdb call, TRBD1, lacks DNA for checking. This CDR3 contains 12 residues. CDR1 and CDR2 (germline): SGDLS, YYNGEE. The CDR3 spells CASSTTGWEQFF. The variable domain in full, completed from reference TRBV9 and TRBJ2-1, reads DSGVTQTPKHLITATGQRVTLRCSPRSGDLSVYWYQQSLDQGLQFLIQYYNGEERAKGNILERFSAQQFPDLHSELNLSSLELGDSALYFCASSTTGWEQFFGPGTRLTVL.

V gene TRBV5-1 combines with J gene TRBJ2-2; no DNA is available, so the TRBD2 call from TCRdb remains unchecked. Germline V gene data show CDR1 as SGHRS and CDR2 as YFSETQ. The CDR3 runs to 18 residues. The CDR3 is CASSGGLAGIANTGELFF.

This chain's CDR3 is CASRRGGSSTEAFF. This rearrangement joins TRBV7-9 to TRBJ1-1; TCRdb designates TRBD1, a call that cannot be tested without DNA. Germline V gives CDR1 SEHNR, CDR2 FQNEAQ (reference sequence). This CDR3 has 14 amino acids.

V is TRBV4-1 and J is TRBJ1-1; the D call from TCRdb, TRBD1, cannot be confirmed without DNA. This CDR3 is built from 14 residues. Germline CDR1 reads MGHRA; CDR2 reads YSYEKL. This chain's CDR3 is CASSQEGQGTEAFF.

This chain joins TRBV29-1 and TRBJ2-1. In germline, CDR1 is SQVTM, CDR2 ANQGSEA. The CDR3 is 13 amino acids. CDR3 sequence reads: CSVEEYLSDEQFF.

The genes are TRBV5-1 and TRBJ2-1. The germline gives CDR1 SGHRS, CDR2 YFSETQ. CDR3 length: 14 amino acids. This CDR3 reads CASSLEVTNNEQFF.

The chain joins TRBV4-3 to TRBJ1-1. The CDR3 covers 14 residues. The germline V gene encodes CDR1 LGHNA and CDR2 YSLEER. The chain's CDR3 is CASSQEVGDTEAFF.

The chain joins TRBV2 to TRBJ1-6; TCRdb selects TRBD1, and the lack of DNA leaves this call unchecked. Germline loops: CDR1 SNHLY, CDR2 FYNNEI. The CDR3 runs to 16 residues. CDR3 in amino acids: CASSEVVDRTGSPLHF.

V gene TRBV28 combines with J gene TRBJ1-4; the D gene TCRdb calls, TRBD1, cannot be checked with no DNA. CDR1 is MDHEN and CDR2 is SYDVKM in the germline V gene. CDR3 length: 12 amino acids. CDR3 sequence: CASSPDAGKLFF.

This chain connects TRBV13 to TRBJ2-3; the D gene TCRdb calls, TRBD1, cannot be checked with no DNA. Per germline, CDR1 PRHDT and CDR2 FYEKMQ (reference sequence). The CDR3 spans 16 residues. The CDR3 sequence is CASSLGRGLASDTQYF.

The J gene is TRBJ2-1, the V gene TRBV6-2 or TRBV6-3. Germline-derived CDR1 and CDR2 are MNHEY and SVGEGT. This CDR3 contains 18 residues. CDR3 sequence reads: CASSYHKTRETPYNEQFF.

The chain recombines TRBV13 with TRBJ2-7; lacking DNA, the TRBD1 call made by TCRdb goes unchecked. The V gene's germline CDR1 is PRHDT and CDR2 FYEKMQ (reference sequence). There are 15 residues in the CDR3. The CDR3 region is CASSPMGPGGNEQYF.

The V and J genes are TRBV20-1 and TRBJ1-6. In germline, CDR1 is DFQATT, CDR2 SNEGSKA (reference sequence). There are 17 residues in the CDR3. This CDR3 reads CSARDIRGSSGPSPLHF.

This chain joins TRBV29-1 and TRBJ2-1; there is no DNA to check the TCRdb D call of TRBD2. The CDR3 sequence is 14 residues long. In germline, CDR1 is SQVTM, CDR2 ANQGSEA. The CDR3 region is CSVEGRADYNEQFF.

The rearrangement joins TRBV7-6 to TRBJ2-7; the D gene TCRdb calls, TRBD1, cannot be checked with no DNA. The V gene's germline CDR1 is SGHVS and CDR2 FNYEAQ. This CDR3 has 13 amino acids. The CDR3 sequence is CASSSRVWHEQYF.

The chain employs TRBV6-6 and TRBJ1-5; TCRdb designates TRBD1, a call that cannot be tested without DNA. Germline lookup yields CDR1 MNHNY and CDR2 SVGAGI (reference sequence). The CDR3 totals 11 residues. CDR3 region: CASSQTGAQHF.

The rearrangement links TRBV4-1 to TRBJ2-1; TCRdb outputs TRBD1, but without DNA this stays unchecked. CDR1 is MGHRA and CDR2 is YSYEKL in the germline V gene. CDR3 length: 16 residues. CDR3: CASSQDLQAGRNEQFF.

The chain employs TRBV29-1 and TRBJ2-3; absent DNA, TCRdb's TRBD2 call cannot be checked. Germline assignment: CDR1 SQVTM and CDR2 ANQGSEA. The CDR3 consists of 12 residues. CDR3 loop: CSVITGGDTQYF.